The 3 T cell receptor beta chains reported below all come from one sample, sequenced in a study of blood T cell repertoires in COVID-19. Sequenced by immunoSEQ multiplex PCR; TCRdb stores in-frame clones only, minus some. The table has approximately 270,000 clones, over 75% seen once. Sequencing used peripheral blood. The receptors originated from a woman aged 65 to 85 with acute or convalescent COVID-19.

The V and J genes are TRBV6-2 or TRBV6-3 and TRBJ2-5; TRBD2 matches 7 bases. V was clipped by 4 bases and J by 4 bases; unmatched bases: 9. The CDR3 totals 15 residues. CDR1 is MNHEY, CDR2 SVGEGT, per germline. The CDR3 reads CASSLGGVSVETQYF. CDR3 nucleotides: TGTGCCAGCAGTTTGGGGGGGGTTTCAGTAGAGACCCAGTACTTC.

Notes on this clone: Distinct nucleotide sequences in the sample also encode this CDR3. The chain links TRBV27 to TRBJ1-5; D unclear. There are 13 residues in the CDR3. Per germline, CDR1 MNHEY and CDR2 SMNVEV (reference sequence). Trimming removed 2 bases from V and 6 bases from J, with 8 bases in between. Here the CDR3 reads CASSLGGRQPQHF. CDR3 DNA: TGTGCCAGCAGTTTAGGAGGGCGTCAGCCCCAGCATTTT.

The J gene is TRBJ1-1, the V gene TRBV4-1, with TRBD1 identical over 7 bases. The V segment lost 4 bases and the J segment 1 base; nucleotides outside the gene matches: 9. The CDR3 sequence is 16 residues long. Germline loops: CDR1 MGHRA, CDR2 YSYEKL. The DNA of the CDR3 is TGCGCCAGCAGCCGAGACAGTGACAGGGCGAACACTGAAGCTTTCTTT. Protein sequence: CASSRDSDRANTEAFF.